These 15 T cell receptor beta chains share one sample of origin, sequenced in a study of molecular identifiers for immune sequencing clone quantification. TCRdb itself ran the PCR reads through MiXCR, one entry per CDR3 protein. The sample contains 300,000 to 400,000 distinct CDR3 sequences, 20% to 25% of which appear only once. Sequences were obtained from naive CD8+ T cells from blood, with Jurkat cell RNA spiked in. Described subset: FACS-sorted CD8+CD4-CCR7+CD45RA+ naive T cells. These receptors all come from a human donor in good health. Some libraries in this study had Jurkat cell RNA spiked in.

Details on this clonotype: This may stem from a read error, because a much larger clone lies one nucleotide away. A read error is likely, as this CDR3 ends without the conserved phenylalanine or tryptophan. The J gene is TRBJ1-1, the V gene TRBV6-6, with 8 bases aligning to TRBD1. Unmatched junction bases numbered 5, after V lost 6 bases and J lost 8 bases. This CDR3 region has 12 residues. Germline V gene lookup returns CDR1 MNHNY and CDR2 SVGAGI (reference sequence). For the CDR3, the DNA is TGTGCCAGCAGAGAAGGACAGGGAGAAGCTTTCTCT. Protein: CASREGQGEAFS.

In its sample, this clonotype was seen a few times. Since a much larger clone is just one base distant, this may be a read error. This sequence joins TRBV13 and TRBJ1-1, with D possibly being TRBD1 (6 bases). In germline, CDR1 is PRHDT, CDR2 FYEKMQ (reference sequence). This CDR3 comprises 14 residues. V gave up 11 bases and J gave up 7 bases, with 23 bases separating them. CDR3 protein: CAGTEGTQGSEAFF. The CDR3 region has the DNA TGTGCCGGCACCGAGGGGACACAGGGAAGTGAAGCTTTCTTT.

This clonotype appeared many times. V gene TRBV6-6 combines with J gene TRBJ1-1; D is perhaps TRBD1 (6 bases). V lost 4 bases and J lost 0, with 15 bases in between. This CDR3 has 16 residues. CDR1 and CDR2 (germline): MNHNY, SVGAGI (reference sequence). The CDR3 nucleotides read TGTGCCAGCAGTTTTACCCTCAGGGGAATGAACACTGAAGCTTTCTTT. It translates to CASSFTLRGMNTEAFF.

The sample holds many counts of this clonotype. The J gene is TRBJ1-1, the V gene TRBV7-9; the match to TRBD1 covers 7 bases. V lost 9 bases and J lost 4; bases outside the gene matches: 8. The CDR3 is 13 amino acids. Germline V CDR1 and CDR2: SEHNR, FQNEAQ (reference sequence). The CDR3 protein is CARGGTLGTEAFF. As DNA, the CDR3 is TGTGCCAGAGGGGGCACCCTCGGCACTGAAGCTTTCTTT. Variable domain in full (rest from reference TRBV7-9 and TRBJ1-1): DTGVSQNPRHKITKRGQNVTFRCDPISEHNRLYWYRQTLGQGPEFLTYFQNEAQLEKSRLLSDRFSAERPKGSFSTLEIQRTEQGDSAMYLCARGGTLGTEAFFGQGTRLTVV.

This clonotype appeared once. This CDR3 is missing its conserved last phenylalanine or tryptophan, likely due to a read error. The chain carries TRBV5-6 and TRBJ1-5; a possible D gene is TRBD1 (6 bases). Germline V gene lookup returns CDR1 SGHDT and CDR2 YYEEEE. This CDR3 region has 14 residues. V lost 3 bases and J 5 bases, leaving 12 bases between the germline ends. DNA for the CDR3: TGTGCCAGCAGCTCGGCGGCAGGGGATCAGCCCCAGCATTCT. Its translation is CASSSAAGDQPQHS.

This clonotype was seen at least ten times. This chain connects TRBV27 to TRBJ2-3; 13 nucleotides match TRBD2. This CDR3 has 16 residues. The V gene's germline CDR1 is MNHEY and CDR2 SMNVEV (reference sequence). V lost 4 bases and J lost 3; bases outside the gene matches: 4. In nucleotides, the CDR3 is TGTGCCAGCAGTTCACTAGCGGGAGGGCTGACAGATACGCAGTATTTT. Translation gives CASSSLAGGLTDTQYF.

This clonotype was seen repeatedly, ten times or more. This rearrangement joins TRBV4-1 to TRBJ1-1; a weak D match, TRBD1 (6 bases). V was pared by 4 bases and J by 4 bases, with 16 bases between. Per the germline V gene, CDR1 is MGHRA and CDR2 is YSYEKL. CDR3 length: 15 residues. The chain's CDR3 is CASSLRLGQTTEAFF. CDR3 nucleotides: TGCGCCAGCAGCCTTAGACTTGGACAGACCACTGAAGCTTTCTTT.

This clonotype has ten or more counts. The V call is TRBV7-2, the J call TRBJ2-1; TRBD2 aligns across 13 bases. With V trimmed by 2 bases and J by 10 bases, 5 bases remained unmatched. The CDR3 totals 15 residues. Germline V gene sequence: CDR1 SGHTA, CDR2 FQGNSA. CDR3 in DNA: TGTGCCAGCAGCTTACCCGGACTAGCGGGGGAGGAGCAGTTCTTC. Translation gives CASSLPGLAGEEQFF.

The table lists this clonotype with many counts. The chain is built from TRBV20-1 and TRBJ2-5; 10 bases map to TRBD1. V trimming: 3 bases; J trimming: 4 bases; junction bases outside the gene matches: 2. The CDR3 covers 13 residues. CDR1 and CDR2 (germline): DFQATT, SNEGSKA (reference sequence). The CDR3 DNA follows: TGCAGTGCTAGGGACAGGGGGACAGAGACCCAGTACTTC. Translation: CSARDRGTETQYF.

V is TRBV28 and J is TRBJ2-1; 10 positions match TRBD2. V was pared by 1 base and J by 8 bases, with 11 bases of the junction left unmatched. The CDR3 has 17 residues. Germline values: CDR1 MDHEN, CDR2 SYDVKM. The CDR3 sequence: CASSLYPASGSTDEQFF. The CDR3 nucleotides read TGTGCCAGCAGTTTATACCCCGCTAGCGGGAGTACGGATGAGCAGTTCTTC.

This clonotype was counted at least ten times. V is TRBV14 and J is TRBJ2-1; 11 bases align to TRBD2. V was clipped by 4 bases and J by 5 bases; unmatched bases: 10. In germline, CDR1 is SGHDN, CDR2 FVKESK. CDR3 size: 17 residues. CDR3 nucleotides: TGTGCCAGCAGCCTCCGATTACTAGCGGGAGAGCACAATGAGCAGTTCTTC. It is translated as CASSLRLLAGEHNEQFF.

In regard to this clonotype: This may come from a read error, since a much larger clone is one base off. This CDR3 is missing its conserved last phenylalanine or tryptophan, likely due to a read error. The V call is TRBV27, the J call TRBJ2-7; 8 bases align to TRBD1. Germline V gene sequence: CDR1 MNHEY, CDR2 SMNVEV (reference sequence). Trimming removed 5 bases from V and 2 bases from J; junction bases left unmatched: 11. The length of the CDR3 is 16 residues. The CDR3 nucleotides are TGTGCCAGCAGTCCGGGACAGGCCTATACCCCCTACGAGCAGTACCTC. Its protein product is CASSPGQAYTPYEQYL.

This clonotype was found many times. The chain is built from TRBV5-6 and TRBJ2-7; TRBD1 matches 8 bases. Germline V CDR1 and CDR2: SGHDT, YYEEEE. Germline trimming cut 4 bases from V and 1 base from J; bases unmatched to any gene: 4. CDR3 size: 14 residues. CDR3 in DNA: TGTGCCAGCAGCGAAGGACAGGGTTCCTACGAGCAGTACTTC. Translation: CASSEGQGSYEQYF.

On this clonotype itself: A read error may be the cause here, since a much bigger clone is one base away. The V call is TRBV24-1, the J call TRBJ2-1; D is unclear. V lost 5 bases and J lost 7, with 11 bases in between. From germline, CDR1 is KGHDR and CDR2 SFDVKD. The CDR3 sequence is 13 residues long. As DNA, the CDR3 is TGTGCCACCAGTGGTTTAATGGGAAATGAGCAGTTCTTC. Its protein product is CATSGLMGNEQFF.

This clonotype was counted between two and nine times. The chain uses TRBV19 and TRBJ1-2, with D unclear. This CDR3 region has 15 residues. Germline-derived CDR1 and CDR2 are LNHDA and SQIVND (reference sequence). V lost 7 bases and J 5 bases, leaving 20 bases between the germline ends. This CDR3 is CASTPWERADYGYTF. For the CDR3, the DNA is TGTGCCAGTACCCCCTGGGAAAGGGCGGATTATGGCTACACCTTC.